This T cell receptor (beta chain) was documented in a study of cytomegalovirus exposure and HLA in healthy donors. V lost 3 bases and J 0 bases, leaving 19 bases between the germline ends. The germline V gene has CDR1 SGHRS and CDR2 YFSETQ. The CDR3 loop spans 17 amino acids. A multiplex PCR was run with 60 Vbeta primers and 13 Jbeta primers. The data were produced by immunoSEQ multiplex PCR, yet TCRdb's version contains in-frame clones alone and is incomplete. Among some 81,000 clones listed, 60% to 75% were seen once. The source is a woman aged 40 to 55 in good health and CMV-seropositive. Source material: PBMCs. The rearrangement links TRBV5-1 to TRBJ2-7; D may be TRBD1 (6 bases). The CDR3 sequence: CASSSPRSTGTSYEQYF. The DNA of the CDR3 is TGCGCCAGCAGCTCCCCCCGCTCGACAGGAACCTCCTACGAGCAGTACTTC.